This T cell receptor beta chain was captured by sequencing in a study of tumor-infiltrating lymphocytes in primary liver carcinoma. The overall study: Sequencing of the samples generated roughly 3.65 to 8 million productive TCRbeta reads, with similar yields across tissue types. Study conclusions and caveats: Present in all five tumor regions were only about 7.5-25% of the top clones.

Comments on this clonotype: The antigen is undetermined.

Total RNA (around 500 ng) served as template for TCR beta cDNA synthesis primed by a constant-region primer. Three nested multiplex PCR rounds, a slightly modified ARM-PCR, produced the libraries for TCR beta. In the first two PCR rounds, TRBV1-TRBV30 forward primers were paired with a C-beta reverse primer, and each round lasted nine to ten cycles. MiXCR was run by TCRdb on the multiplex PCR reads, yielding one entry per CDR3 protein. The data show around 120,000 distinct CDR3 sequences, around 62% seen once. Scientists recovered RNA and DNA together from around 18-30 mg of unsorted bulk tissue. Chronic HBV infection was present, with no prior treatment. J was trimmed by 1 base and V by 0 bases; bases with no gene match: 5. The CDR3 length is 16 residues. The germline V gene encodes CDR1 SGHDT and CDR2 YYEEEE.

What was sequenced was liver tumor tissue from sampling region 1. Subset reported: tumor region T1, superior pole. The receptor was isolated from a woman in her sixties or seventies with primary liver carcinoma and hepatitis B virus infection. The V call is TRBV5-6, the J call TRBJ2-3; 7 nucleotides align to TRBD2. The CDR3 reads CASSLVAGARTDTQYF. CDR3 DNA sequence: TGTGCCAGCAGCTTGGTTGCGGGAGCCCGCACAGATACGCAGTATTTT.